A single sample gave rise to the 27 T cell receptor beta chains below, sequenced in a study of blood T cell repertoires in COVID-19. Profiling relied on immunoSEQ multiplex PCR, and the TCRdb table lists in-frame clones only, not all of them. The sample includes 200,000 or so clones, about nine tenths seen only once; the top ten take less than 3.5%. Sequenced: peripheral blood. The receptors shown here come from a man aged 30 to 45 with COVID-19, enrolled during active disease.

The rearrangement links TRBV3-1 (or the pseudogene TRBV3-2) to TRBJ1-2; perhaps TRBD1 as D (5 bases). V dropped 4 bases and J dropped 3 bases, with 18 bases sitting between them. Looked up from germline, CDR1 is LGHDT and CDR2 is YNNKEL (reference sequence). The length of the CDR3 is 16 residues. CDR3 nucleotides: TGTGCCAGCAGCCCAAGACTCCGACAGCCCCACTATGGCTACACCTTC. Encoded protein: CASSPRLRQPHYGYTF.

The chain combines TRBV5-1 with TRBJ2-1; 9 bases agree with TRBD1. Germline trimming cut 0 bases from V and 6 bases from J; bases unmatched to any gene: 1. Germline values: CDR1 SGHRS, CDR2 YFSETQ. The CDR3 is made up of 14 amino acids. The CDR3 DNA reads TGCGCCAGCAGCTTGGGGACAGGGGCCAATGAGCAGTTCTTC. Encoded protein: CASSLGTGANEQFF.

In its sample, this clone was seen once. This chain uses TRBV6-5 with TRBJ1-1, with 7 nucleotides matching TRBD1. CDR3 length equals 15 residues. Germline lookup yields CDR1 MNHEY and CDR2 SVGAGI. After removal of 5 bases from V and 0 bases from J, the junction contained 6 bases not matched to a gene. The CDR3 here is CASSIMGTVNTEAFF. The CDR3, as DNA: TGTGCCAGCAGTATTATGGGGACAGTGAACACTGAAGCTTTCTTT.

CDR3 amino acids: CASSFRGSGSSYNSPLHF. The DNA of the CDR3 is TGTGCCAGCAGCTTTAGGGGGTCGGGGAGCTCCTATAATTCACCCCTCCACTTT. V usage is TRBV7-8 and J usage is TRBJ1-6; a possible D gene is TRBD1 (6 bases). CDR3 length equals 18 residues. Trimming took off 3 bases at V and 0 bases at J, with 15 bases between the two ends. Looked up from germline, CDR1 is SGHVS and CDR2 is FQNEAQ.

The V call is TRBV7-2, the J call TRBJ1-1, with D possibly matching TRBD1 (5 bases). The CDR3 has 18 amino acids. Germline CDR1 is SGHTA and CDR2 is FQGNSA. V was cut by 1 base and J by 2 bases, with 20 bases left in between. The CDR3 here is CASSLGGGRIPTNTEAFF. CDR3 in DNA: TGTGCCAGCAGCTTAGGGGGGGGACGGATCCCAACTAACACTGAAGCTTTCTTT.

In its sample, this clone was seen once. The chain joins TRBV29-1 to TRBJ1-1; 7 bases agree with TRBD1. Germline-derived CDR1 and CDR2 are SQVTM and ANQGSEA. The V gene end was trimmed by 4 bases and the J gene end by 0 bases; junction bases not matched to a gene: 11. The CDR3 has 16 residues. CDR3 in DNA: TGCAGCGTTGGAGAGGGACAGAGTAAGATGAACACTGAAGCTTTCTTT. Translation: CSVGEGQSKMNTEAFF.

The CDR3 nucleotides are TGTGCCAGCAGCTACAGGGCCGACGAGCAGTACTTC. As protein: CASSYRADEQYF. This sequence joins TRBV7-9 and TRBJ2-7, with a tentative D call TRBD1 (6 bases). The CDR3 totals 12 residues. Trimming pared 4 bases from V and 5 bases from J, leaving 9 bases between. Germline CDR1 reads SEHNR; CDR2 reads FQNEAQ (reference sequence).

This clone was seen a single time. The chain carries TRBV6-5 and TRBJ1-1; D unclear. Germline V gene data show CDR1 as MNHEY and CDR2 as SVGAGI. V shed 0 bases and J shed 1 base, with 9 bases lying between them. The CDR3 sequence is 15 residues long. This chain's CDR3 is CASSYSRHPNTEAFF. DNA for the CDR3: TGTGCCAGCAGTTACTCTCGACACCCGAACACTGAAGCTTTCTTT.

This chain joins TRBV5-1 and TRBJ1-1; D not resolved. Germline-derived CDR1 and CDR2 are SGHRS and YFSETQ. The CDR3 loop spans 13 amino acids. Trimming stripped 4 bases from V and 2 bases from J, with 9 bases between. The chain's CDR3 is CASSRDINTEAFF. CDR3 in DNA: TGCGCCAGCAGCCGCGACATTAACACTGAAGCTTTCTTT.

The rearrangement joins TRBV11-2 to TRBJ1-2, with 10 bases aligning to TRBD1. Germline V gene lookup returns CDR1 SGHAT and CDR2 FQNNGV. The trim removed 4 bases at V and 8 bases at J, leaving 4 bases unmatched. The CDR3 has 13 residues. CDR3 DNA sequence: TGTGCCAGCAGCTCGGGACAGGGGTACGGCTACACCTTC. Amino acid sequence: CASSSGQGYGYTF.

This chain uses TRBV7-3 with TRBJ2-5; D may be TRBD2 (6 bases). CDR1 SGHTA and CDR2 FQGTGA come from the germline V gene. This CDR3 is built from 13 residues. V dropped 2 bases and J dropped 4 bases, with 8 bases sitting between them. The CDR3 sequence: CASSLVGGETQYF. Here the CDR3 DNA reads TGTGCCAGCAGCTTAGTGGGAGGAGAGACCCAGTACTTC. Full variable domain (missing parts from reference TRBV7-3 and TRBJ2-5): GAGVSQTPSNKVTEKGKYVELRCDPISGHTALYWYRQSLGQGPEFLIYFQGTGAADDSGLPNDRFFAVRPEGSVSTLKIQRTERGDSAVYLCASSLVGGETQYFGPGTRLLVL.

The chain combines TRBV5-1 with TRBJ2-1; D gene ambiguous. From germline, CDR1 is SGHRS and CDR2 YFSETQ. This CDR3 is built from 12 residues. Trimming removed 0 bases at V and 7 bases at J, with 5 bases between. CDR3 sequence reads: CASSLDQNEQFF. The CDR3 bases are TGCGCCAGCAGCTTGGATCAAAATGAGCAGTTCTTC.

V and J are TRBV4-2 and TRBJ2-2; 8 nucleotides align to TRBD2. CDR3 length: 18 residues. V gave up 2 bases and J gave up 1 base; unmatched junction bases: 9. Germline loops: CDR1 LGHNA, CDR2 YNFKEQ. The CDR3 is CASSQLGASGGNTGELFF. Written as DNA, the CDR3 is TGTGCCAGCAGCCAATTGGGAGCCAGCGGGGGGAACACCGGGGAGCTGTTTTTT.

This clone showed up just once. The rearrangement joins TRBV18 to TRBJ2-5; D perhaps matches TRBD1 (5 bases). Trimming pared 3 bases from V and 3 bases from J, leaving 11 bases between. The CDR3 is made up of 14 amino acids. Germline-derived CDR1 and CDR2 are KGHSH and LQKENI. This CDR3 reads CASSPREGEETQYF. The CDR3 bases are TGTGCCAGCTCACCGCGAGAAGGGGAAGAGACCCAGTACTTC. Complete variable domain (other parts from reference TRBV18 and TRBJ2-5): NAGVMQNPRHLVRRRGQEARLRCSPMKGHSHVYWYRQLPEEGLKFMVYLQKENIIDESGMPKERFSAEFPKEGPSILRIQQVVRGDSAAYFCASSPREGEETQYFGPGTRLLVL.

This sequence joins TRBV24-1 and TRBJ2-1, with 10 bases that match TRBD2. Germline trimming cut 3 bases from V and 6 bases from J; bases unmatched to any gene: 13. Germline CDR1 KGHDR, CDR2 SFDVKD. The CDR3 is 18 amino acids. The DNA for the CDR3 is TGTGCCACCAGTGATGTAGCAGGCCTAGCGGGAGCGCCCAATGAGCAGTTCTTC. Amino acids: CATSDVAGLAGAPNEQFF.

The chain employs TRBV3-1 (or the pseudogene TRBV3-2) and TRBJ1-5, with no clear D. This CDR3 region has 14 residues. V shed 5 bases and J shed 7 bases, with 15 bases lying between them. Germline CDR1 and CDR2: LGHDT and YNNKEL (reference sequence). CDR3 nucleotides: TGTGCCAGCAGCTACGGCCCCGCGGGGCAGCCCCAGCATTTT. Translating it yields CASSYGPAGQPQHF.

This chain joins TRBV5-1 and TRBJ2-3; TRBD2 matches at 7 bases. Germline values: CDR1 SGHRS, CDR2 YFSETQ. This CDR3 comprises 14 residues. V was clipped by 1 base and J by 5 bases; unmatched bases: 4. CDR3 residues: CASSLIASGDTQYF. In DNA, the CDR3 is TGCGCCAGCAGCTTGATTGCTAGCGGAGATACGCAGTATTTT.

This chain connects TRBV19 to TRBJ1-1, with D possibly being TRBD1 (6 bases). CDR1 LNHDA and CDR2 SQIVND come from the germline V gene (reference sequence). The V end lost 10 bases, the J end lost 1 base, and 19 bases lay between the germline ends. CDR3 length: 15 residues. The DNA of the CDR3 is TGTGCCACCAAATACCGGGACATCTCGAACACTGAAGCTTTCTTT. Protein product: CATKYRDISNTEAFF. Combining the CDR3 with reference TRBV19 and TRBJ1-1 gives the whole variable domain DGGITQSPKYLFRKEGQNVTLSCEQNLNHDAMYWYRQDPGQGLRLIYYSQIVNDFQKGDIAEGYSVSREKKESFPLTVTSAQKNPTAFYLCATKYRDISNTEAFFGQGTRLTVV.

The rearrangement joins TRBV5-5 to TRBJ1-2; TRBD1 is a possible D gene (6 bases). Germline CDR1 reads SGHKS; CDR2 reads YYEKEE (reference sequence). The germline V and J ends were trimmed by 7 bases and 8 bases, with 15 bases remaining between them. The CDR3 has 12 residues. DNA of the CDR3: TGTGCCAGCCGCTGGCGGGGGGGCGGCTACACCTTC. As protein: CASRWRGGGYTF.

CDR3 coding DNA: TGTGCCAGCTCGCCTATTGGGACAGGGGGCACTGAAGCTTTCTTT. Amino acids: CASSPIGTGGTEAFF. V usage is TRBV18 and J usage is TRBJ1-1; 11 bases are shared with TRBD1. Trimming at V came to 6 bases and at J to 4 bases, leaving 7 bases not matched to a gene. CDR1 is KGHSH and CDR2 is LQKENI in the germline V gene. The CDR3 spans 15 residues.

The chain combines TRBV4-2 with TRBJ1-6, with TRBD1 identical over 7 bases. Per germline, CDR1 LGHNA and CDR2 YNFKEQ. The CDR3 runs to 16 residues. V was pared by 4 bases and J by 2 bases, with 5 bases of the junction left unmatched. CDR3 sequence: CASSPRGGTYNSPLHF. The CDR3 DNA reads TGTGCCAGCAGCCCCCGAGGGGGCACCTATAATTCACCCCTCCACTTT.

The CDR3 DNA follows: TGTGCCAGCAGCCCCCAGGGGACAGGGGGTAACTATGGCTACACCTTC. This codes for CASSPQGTGGNYGYTF. The V and J genes are TRBV5-6 and TRBJ1-2, with TRBD1 identical over 11 bases. CDR3 length: 16 residues. V lost 4 bases to trimming and J lost 1 base; unmatched junction nucleotides: 6. Germline loops: CDR1 SGHDT, CDR2 YYEEEE.

This clone was seen more than once but under ten times. The chain is built from TRBV27 and TRBJ1-5; 10 positions match TRBD1. V dropped 6 bases and J dropped 2; count of bases not matched to a gene: 4. CDR1 and CDR2 from the germline V gene are MNHEY and SMNVEV (reference sequence). The CDR3 spans 15 residues. The CDR3 DNA is TGTGCCAGCAGCCTAGGGACAGGGGGCAATCAGCCCCAGCATTTT. Protein: CASSLGTGGNQPQHF.

Only a few counts were recorded for this clone. The rearrangement links TRBV25-1 to TRBJ1-3; 7 bases are a match to TRBD1. The junction had 2 bases not matched to a gene; V was cut back by 6 bases and J by 0 bases. CDR3 length equals 14 residues. CDR1 MGHDK and CDR2 SYGVNS come from the germline V gene. The CDR3 region is CASSRGTSGNTIYF. CDR3 DNA sequence: TGTGCCAGCAGCAGGGGGACCTCTGGAAACACCATATATTTT.

The chain carries TRBV3-1 (or the pseudogene TRBV3-2) and TRBJ2-7, with D perhaps matching TRBD1 (5 bases). The CDR3 length is 16 residues. CDR1 and CDR2 (germline): LGHDT, YNNKEL (reference sequence). Trimming took off 1 base at V and 0 bases at J, with 13 bases between the two ends. The CDR3: CASSQGLQVSSYEQYF. DNA for the CDR3: TGTGCCAGCAGCCAAGGGCTACAGGTGTCCTCCTACGAGCAGTACTTC.

The CDR3 DNA reads TGTGCCATCAGCGGACAGGGATGGGAAAAACTGTTTTTT. This codes for CAISGQGWEKLFF. This chain connects TRBV10-3 to TRBJ1-4; 8 positions match TRBD1. Germline lookup yields CDR1 ENHRY and CDR2 SYGVKD. Trimming removed 6 bases from V and 8 bases from J; junction bases left unmatched: 5. The CDR3 covers 13 residues.

The V gene is TRBV11-3, the J gene TRBJ2-7; D might be TRBD1 (6 bases). V shed 5 bases and J shed 6 bases, with 14 bases lying between them. The CDR3 is 13 residues long. Germline CDR1 is SGHNT and CDR2 is YENEEA. The CDR3 nucleotides are TGTGCCAGCAGCCCCAGGGCCAGGGGCGAGCAGTACTTC. Translated, it gives CASSPRARGEQYF. Complete variable domain (other parts from reference TRBV11-3 and TRBJ2-7): EAGVVQSPRYKIIEKKQPVAFWCNPISGHNTLYWYLQNLGQGPELLIRYENEEAVDDSQLPKDRFSAERLKGVDSTLKIQPAELGDSAVYLCASSPRARGEQYFGPGTRLTVT.